What follows is one TCR beta chain and its context. The CDR3 runs to 14 residues. V was cut by 3 bases and J by 8 bases, with 13 bases left in between. Per the germline V gene, CDR1 is KGHDR and CDR2 is SFDVKD. The data were taken from a study of blood T cell repertoires in COVID-19. Study overall: Spain, Italy and the United States supplied samples that represented acute and convalescent COVID-19.

This table comes from immunoSEQ multiplex PCR, and its TCRdb copy is limited to in-frame clones, with some not included. The sample carries 200,000 to 300,000 clones, 85% recorded once. The sequencing input was peripheral blood. This chain joins TRBV24-1 and TRBJ2-1, with a tentative D call TRBD1 (6 bases). The sequence was obtained from a woman aged 55 to 70 with active or convalescent COVID-19. This CDR3 is CATSDLGDIDEQFF. CDR3 DNA sequence: TGTGCCACCAGTGATCTGGGGGACATTGATGAGCAGTTCTTC.